This TCR beta chain appears in the sequencing data of a study of T cells in Graves' hyperthyroidism and ophthalmopathy. The sample holds many counts of this clonotype. In germline, CDR1 is MDHEN, CDR2 SYDVKM. The CDR3 runs to 12 residues. TCR beta CDR3 regions were amplified from RNA. The primer set for the first-round RT-PCR of the TCR CDR3 was HTBI. TCRdb re-analysed the multiplex PCR reads in MiXCR, keeping a single row per CDR3 protein. In the table there are hundreds of thousands of distinct CDR3 sequences, about 15% of which are singletons. This TCR was sampled from a woman in her thirties or forties with Graves' ophthalmopathy. The sample taken for sequencing was blood. The rearrangement links TRBV28 to TRBJ1-2; D unresolved. CDR3 DNA sequence: TGTGCGATAGAGGGTTGGGCCTATGGCTACACCTTC. Translation gives CAIEGWAYGYTF.